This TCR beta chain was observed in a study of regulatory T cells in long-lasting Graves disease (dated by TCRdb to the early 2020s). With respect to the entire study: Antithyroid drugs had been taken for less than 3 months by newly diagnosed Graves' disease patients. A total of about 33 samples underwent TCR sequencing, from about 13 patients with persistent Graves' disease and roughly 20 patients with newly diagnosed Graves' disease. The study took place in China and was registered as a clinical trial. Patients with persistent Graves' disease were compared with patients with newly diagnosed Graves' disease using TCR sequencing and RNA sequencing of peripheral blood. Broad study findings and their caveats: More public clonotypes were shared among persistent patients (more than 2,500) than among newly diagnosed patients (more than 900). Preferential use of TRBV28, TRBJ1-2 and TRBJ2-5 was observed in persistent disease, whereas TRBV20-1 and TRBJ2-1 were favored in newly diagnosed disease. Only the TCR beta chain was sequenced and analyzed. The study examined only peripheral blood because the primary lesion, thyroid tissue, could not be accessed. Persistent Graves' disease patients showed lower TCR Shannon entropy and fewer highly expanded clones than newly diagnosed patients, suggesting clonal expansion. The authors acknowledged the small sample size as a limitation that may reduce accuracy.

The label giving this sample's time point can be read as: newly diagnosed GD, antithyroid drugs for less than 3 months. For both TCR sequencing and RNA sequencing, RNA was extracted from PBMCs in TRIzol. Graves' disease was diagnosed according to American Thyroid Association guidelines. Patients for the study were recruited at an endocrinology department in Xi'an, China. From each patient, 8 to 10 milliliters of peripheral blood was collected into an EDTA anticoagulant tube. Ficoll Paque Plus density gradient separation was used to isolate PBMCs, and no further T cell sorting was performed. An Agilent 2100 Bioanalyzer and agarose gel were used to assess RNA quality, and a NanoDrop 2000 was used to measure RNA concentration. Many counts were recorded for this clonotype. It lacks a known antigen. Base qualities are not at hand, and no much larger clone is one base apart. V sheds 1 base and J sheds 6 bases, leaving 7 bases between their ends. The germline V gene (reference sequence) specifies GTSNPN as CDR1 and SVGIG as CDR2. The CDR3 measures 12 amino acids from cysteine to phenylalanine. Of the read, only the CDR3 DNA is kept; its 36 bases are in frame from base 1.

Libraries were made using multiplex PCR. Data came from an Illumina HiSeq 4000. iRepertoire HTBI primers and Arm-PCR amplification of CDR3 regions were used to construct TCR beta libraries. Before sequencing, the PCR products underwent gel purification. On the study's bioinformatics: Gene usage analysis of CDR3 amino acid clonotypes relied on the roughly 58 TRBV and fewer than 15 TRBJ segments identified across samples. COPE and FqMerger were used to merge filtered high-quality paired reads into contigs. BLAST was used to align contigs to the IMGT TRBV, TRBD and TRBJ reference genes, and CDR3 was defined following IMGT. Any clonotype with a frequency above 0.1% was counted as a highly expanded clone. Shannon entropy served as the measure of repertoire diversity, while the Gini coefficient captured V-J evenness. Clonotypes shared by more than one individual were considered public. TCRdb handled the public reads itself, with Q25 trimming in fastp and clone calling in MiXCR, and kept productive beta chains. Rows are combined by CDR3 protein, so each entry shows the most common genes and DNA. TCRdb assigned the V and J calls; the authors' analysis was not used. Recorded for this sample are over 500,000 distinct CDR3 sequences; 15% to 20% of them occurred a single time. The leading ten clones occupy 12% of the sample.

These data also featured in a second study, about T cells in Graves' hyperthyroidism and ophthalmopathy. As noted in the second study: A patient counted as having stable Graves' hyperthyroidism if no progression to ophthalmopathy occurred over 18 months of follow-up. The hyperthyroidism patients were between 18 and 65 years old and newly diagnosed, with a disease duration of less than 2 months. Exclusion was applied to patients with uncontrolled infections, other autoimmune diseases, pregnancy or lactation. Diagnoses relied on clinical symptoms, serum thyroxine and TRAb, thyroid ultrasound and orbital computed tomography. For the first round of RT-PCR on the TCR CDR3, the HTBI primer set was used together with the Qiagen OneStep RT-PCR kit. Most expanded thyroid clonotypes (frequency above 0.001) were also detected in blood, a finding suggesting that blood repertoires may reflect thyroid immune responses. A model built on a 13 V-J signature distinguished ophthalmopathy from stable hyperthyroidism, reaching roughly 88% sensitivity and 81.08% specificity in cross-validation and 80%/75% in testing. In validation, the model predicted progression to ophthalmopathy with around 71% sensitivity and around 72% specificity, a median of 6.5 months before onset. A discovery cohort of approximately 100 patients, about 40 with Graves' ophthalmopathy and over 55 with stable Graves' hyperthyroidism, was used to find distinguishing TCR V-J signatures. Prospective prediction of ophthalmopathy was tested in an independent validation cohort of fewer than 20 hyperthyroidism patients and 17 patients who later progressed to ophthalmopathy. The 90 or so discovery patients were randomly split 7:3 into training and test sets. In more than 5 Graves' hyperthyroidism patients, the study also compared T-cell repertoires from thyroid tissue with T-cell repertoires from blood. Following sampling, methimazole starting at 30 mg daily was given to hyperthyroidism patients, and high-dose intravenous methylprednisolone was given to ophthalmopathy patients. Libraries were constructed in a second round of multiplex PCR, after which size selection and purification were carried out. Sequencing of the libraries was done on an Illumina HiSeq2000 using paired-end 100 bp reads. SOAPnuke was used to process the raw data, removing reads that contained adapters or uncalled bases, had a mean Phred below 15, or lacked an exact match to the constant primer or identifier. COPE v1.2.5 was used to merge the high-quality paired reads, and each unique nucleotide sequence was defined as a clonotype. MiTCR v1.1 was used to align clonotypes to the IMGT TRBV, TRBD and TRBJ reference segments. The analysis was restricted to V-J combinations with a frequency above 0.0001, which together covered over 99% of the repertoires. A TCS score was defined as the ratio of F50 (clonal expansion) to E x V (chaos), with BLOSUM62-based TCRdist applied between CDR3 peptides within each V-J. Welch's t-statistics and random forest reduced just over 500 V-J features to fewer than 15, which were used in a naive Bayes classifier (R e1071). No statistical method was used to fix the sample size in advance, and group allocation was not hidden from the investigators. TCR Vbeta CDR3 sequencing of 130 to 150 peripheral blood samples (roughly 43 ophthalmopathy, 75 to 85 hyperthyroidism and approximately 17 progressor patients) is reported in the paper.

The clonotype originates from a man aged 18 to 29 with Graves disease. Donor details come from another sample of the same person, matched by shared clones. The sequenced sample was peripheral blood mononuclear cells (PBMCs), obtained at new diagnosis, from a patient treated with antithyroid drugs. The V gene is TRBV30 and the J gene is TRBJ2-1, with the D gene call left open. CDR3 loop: CAWSELGNEQFF. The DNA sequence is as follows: TGTGCCTGGAGTGAGTTGGGCAATGAGCAGTTCTTC.